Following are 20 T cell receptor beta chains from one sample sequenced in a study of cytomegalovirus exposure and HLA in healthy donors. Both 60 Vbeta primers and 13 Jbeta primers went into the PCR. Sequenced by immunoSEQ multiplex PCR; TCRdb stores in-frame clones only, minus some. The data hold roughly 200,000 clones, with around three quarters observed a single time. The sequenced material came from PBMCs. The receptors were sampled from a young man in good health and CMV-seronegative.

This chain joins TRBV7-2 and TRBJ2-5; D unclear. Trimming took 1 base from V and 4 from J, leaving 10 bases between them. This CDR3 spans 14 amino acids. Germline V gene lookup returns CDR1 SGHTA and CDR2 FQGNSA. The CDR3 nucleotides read TGTGCCAGCAGCTTAGGGCAGACGGGAGAGACCCAGTACTTC. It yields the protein CASSLGQTGETQYF.

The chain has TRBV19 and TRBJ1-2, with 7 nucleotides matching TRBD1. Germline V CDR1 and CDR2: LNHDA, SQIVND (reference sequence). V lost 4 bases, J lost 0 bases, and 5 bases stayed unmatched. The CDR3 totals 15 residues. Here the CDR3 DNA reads TGTGCCAGTAGTAGCACAGGGGAGGCTAACTATGGCTACACCTTC. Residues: CASSSTGEANYGYTF. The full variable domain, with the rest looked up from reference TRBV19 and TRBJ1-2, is DGGITQSPKYLFRKEGQNVTLSCEQNLNHDAMYWYRQDPGQGLRLIYYSQIVNDFQKGDIAEGYSVSREKKESFPLTVTSAQKNPTAFYLCASSSTGEANYGYTFGSGTRLTVV.

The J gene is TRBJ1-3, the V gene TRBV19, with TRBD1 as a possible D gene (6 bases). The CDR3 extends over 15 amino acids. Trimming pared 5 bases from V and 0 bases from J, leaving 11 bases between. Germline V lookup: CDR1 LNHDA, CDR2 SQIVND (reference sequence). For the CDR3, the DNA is TGTGCCAGTAGTGAGCGGACAGCCTCTGGAAACACCATATATTTT. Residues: CASSERTASGNTIYF.

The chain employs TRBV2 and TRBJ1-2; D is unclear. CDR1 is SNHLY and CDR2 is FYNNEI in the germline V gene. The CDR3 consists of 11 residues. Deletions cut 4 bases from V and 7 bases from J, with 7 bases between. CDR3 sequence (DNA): TGTGCCAGCAGTGTCGAGGTTGGCTACACCTTC. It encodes CASSVEVGYTF.

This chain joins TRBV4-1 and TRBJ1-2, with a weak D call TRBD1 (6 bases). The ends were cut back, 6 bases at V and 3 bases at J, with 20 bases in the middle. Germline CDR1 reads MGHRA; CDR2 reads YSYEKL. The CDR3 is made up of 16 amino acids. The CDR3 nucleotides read TGCGCCAGCAGTCCAATTAATGACAGGCCCGACTATGGCTACACCTTC. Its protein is CASSPINDRPDYGYTF.

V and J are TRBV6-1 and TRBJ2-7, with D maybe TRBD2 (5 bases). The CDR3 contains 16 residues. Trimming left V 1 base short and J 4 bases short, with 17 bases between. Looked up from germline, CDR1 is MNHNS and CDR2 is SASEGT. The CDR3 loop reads CASSEVWTVTGYEQYF. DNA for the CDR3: TGTGCCAGCAGTGAAGTATGGACCGTTACGGGGTACGAGCAGTACTTC.

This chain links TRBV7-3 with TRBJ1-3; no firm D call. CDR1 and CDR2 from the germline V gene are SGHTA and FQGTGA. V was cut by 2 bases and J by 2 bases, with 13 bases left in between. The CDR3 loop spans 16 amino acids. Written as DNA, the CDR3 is TGTGCCAGCAGCTTAGGCCTAACCGGGGCTGGAAACACCATATATTTT. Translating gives CASSLGLTGAGNTIYF. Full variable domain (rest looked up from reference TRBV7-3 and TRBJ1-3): GAGVSQTPSNKVTEKGKYVELRCDPISGHTALYWYRQSLGQGPEFLIYFQGTGAADDSGLPNDRFFAVRPEGSVSTLKIQRTERGDSAVYLCASSLGLTGAGNTIYFGEGSWLTVV.

DNA for the CDR3: TGCGCCAGCAGCTCCAGGGCGGGGATATACAATGAGCAGTTCTTC. Encoded protein: CASSSRAGIYNEQFF. This sequence joins TRBV5-1 and TRBJ2-1, with a weak D call TRBD2 (6 bases). CDR1 is SGHRS and CDR2 is YFSETQ in the germline V gene. The CDR3 has 15 residues. The ends were cut back, 3 bases at V and 4 bases at J, with 14 bases in the middle.

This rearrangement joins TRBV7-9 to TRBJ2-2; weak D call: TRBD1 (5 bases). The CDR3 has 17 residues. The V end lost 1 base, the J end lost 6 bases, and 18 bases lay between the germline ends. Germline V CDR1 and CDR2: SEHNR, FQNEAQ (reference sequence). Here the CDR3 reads CASSLEFGQGSAGELFF. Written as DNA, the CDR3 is TGTGCCAGCAGCTTAGAATTTGGGCAGGGTTCAGCCGGGGAGCTGTTTTTT.

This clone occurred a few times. CDR3 bases: TGTGCCAGCAGCCAAGATTTGCGGGGACTAGGGGGATTCGAGCAGTACTTC. Amino acid sequence: CASSQDLRGLGGFEQYF. The genes are TRBV4-2 and TRBJ2-7; 8 positions agree with TRBD2. This CDR3 is 17 amino acids long. The V and J ends lost 0 bases and 6 bases, in that order; junction bases with no gene match: 13. Germline V gene sequence: CDR1 LGHNA, CDR2 YNFKEQ.

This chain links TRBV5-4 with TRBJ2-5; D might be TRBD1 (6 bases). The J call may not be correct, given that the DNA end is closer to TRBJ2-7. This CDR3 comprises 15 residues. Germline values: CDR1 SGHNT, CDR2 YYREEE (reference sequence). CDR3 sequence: CASSPRTAQWGEQYF. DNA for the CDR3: TGTGCCAGCAGCCCGAGGACAGCTCAATGGGGCGAGCAGTACTTC.

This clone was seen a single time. The DNA for the CDR3 is TGTGCCAGCACCTTGGACAGAGAAAACTCTGGAAACACCATATATTTT. This encodes CASTLDRENSGNTIYF. The chain carries TRBV11-2 and TRBJ1-3; D may be TRBD1 (6 bases). Germline V gene sequence: CDR1 SGHAT, CDR2 FQNNGV. The CDR3 is 16 residues long. The V and J ends lost 7 bases and 0 bases respectively, with 16 bases between them.

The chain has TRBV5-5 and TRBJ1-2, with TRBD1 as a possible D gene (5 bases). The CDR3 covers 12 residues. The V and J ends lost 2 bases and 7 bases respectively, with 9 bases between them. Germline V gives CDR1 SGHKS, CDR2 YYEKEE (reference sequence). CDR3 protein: CASSFSGSGYTF. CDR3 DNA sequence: TGTGCCAGCAGCTTTTCAGGGTCTGGCTACACCTTC.

Here the CDR3 DNA reads TGTGCCACCAGCAGAGACAGTGGGTTAGCGTACGAGCAGTACTTC. Amino acids: CATSRDSGLAYEQYF. J is TRBJ2-7 and V is TRBV15; possibly TRBD2 for D (5 bases). Per the germline V gene, CDR1 is LNHNV and CDR2 is YYDKDF (reference sequence). V was cut by 0 bases and J by 4 bases, with 13 bases left in between. The CDR3 covers 15 residues.

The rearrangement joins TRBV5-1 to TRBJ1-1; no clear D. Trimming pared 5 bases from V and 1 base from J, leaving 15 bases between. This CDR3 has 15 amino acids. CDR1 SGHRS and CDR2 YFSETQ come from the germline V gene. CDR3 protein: CASRVSPGTNTEAFF. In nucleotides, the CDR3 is TGCGCCAGCAGAGTTAGCCCGGGTACGAACACTGAAGCTTTCTTT.

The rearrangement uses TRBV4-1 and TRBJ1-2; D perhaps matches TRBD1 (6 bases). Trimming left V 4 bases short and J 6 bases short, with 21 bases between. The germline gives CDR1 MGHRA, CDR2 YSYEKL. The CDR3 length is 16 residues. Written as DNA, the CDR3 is TGCGCCAGCAGCCTCCAAGAGGGCAGACAGGAAGATGGCTACACCTTC. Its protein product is CASSLQEGRQEDGYTF.

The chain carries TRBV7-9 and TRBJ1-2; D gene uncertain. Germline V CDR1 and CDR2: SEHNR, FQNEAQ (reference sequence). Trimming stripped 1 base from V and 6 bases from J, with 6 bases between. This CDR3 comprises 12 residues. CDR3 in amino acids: CASSLETHGYTF. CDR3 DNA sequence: TGTGCCAGCAGCTTAGAGACACATGGCTACACCTTC.

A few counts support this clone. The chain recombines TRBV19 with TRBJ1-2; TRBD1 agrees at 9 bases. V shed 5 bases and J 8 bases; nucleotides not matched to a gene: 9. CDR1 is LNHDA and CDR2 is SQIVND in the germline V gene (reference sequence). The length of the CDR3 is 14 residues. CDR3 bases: TGTGCCAGTAGTTCCCCGGACAGGGGCAGGGGCTACACCTTC. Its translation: CASSSPDRGRGYTF. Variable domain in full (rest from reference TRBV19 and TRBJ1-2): DGGITQSPKYLFRKEGQNVTLSCEQNLNHDAMYWYRQDPGQGLRLIYYSQIVNDFQKGDIAEGYSVSREKKESFPLTVTSAQKNPTAFYLCASSSPDRGRGYTFGSGTRLTVV.

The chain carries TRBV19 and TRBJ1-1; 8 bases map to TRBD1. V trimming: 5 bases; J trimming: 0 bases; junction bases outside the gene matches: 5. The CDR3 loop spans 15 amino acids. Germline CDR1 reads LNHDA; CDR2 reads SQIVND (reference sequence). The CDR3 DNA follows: TGTGCCAGTAGTGGACAGGGACGGGTGAACACTGAAGCTTTCTTT. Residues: CASSGQGRVNTEAFF.

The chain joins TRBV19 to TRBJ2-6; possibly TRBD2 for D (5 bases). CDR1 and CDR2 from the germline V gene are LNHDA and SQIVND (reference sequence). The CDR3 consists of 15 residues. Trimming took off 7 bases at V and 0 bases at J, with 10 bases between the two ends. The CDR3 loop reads CASKGLASGANVLTF. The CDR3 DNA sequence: TGTGCCAGTAAAGGACTGGCCTCTGGGGCCAACGTCCTGACTTTC.